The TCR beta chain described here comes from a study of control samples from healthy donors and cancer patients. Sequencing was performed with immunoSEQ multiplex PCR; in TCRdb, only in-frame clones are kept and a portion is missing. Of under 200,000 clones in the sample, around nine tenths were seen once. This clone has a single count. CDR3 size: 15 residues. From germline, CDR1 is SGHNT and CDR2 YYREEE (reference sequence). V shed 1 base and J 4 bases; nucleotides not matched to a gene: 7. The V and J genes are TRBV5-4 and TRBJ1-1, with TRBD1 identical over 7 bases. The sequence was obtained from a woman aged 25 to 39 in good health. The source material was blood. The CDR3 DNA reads TGTGCCAGCAGCTTGCTTGGGCAGGGGGGCACTGAAGCTTTCTTT. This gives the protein CASSLLGQGGTEAFF. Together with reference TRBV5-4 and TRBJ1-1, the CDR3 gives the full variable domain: ETGVTQSPTHLIKTRGQQVTLRCSSQSGHNTVSWYQQALGQGPQFIFQYYREEENGRGNFPPRFSGLQFPNYSSELNVNALELDDSALYLCASSLLGQGGTEAFFGQGTRLTVV.